This entry features one T cell receptor (beta chain) sequence. These data belong to a study of cytotoxic CD8 clonotypes in ibrutinib-treated CLL. Overall study: An average of roughly 250,000 productive templates and tens of thousands of productive rearrangements was obtained per sample.

The CDR3 covers 14 residues. Germline V gene data show CDR1 as LGHNA and CDR2 as YSLEER. The V end lost 0 bases, the J end lost 2 bases, and 7 bases lay between the germline ends. A 1 in 200,000 to 1 in 1 million T cell depth was the sequencing target. Profiling relied on immunoSEQ multiplex PCR, and the TCRdb table lists in-frame clones only, not all of them. In the table there are over 120,000 clones, 79% of which are singletons. This TCR came from a human donor with chronic lymphocytic leukemia. This sequence joins TRBV4-3 and TRBJ1-2; D gene unclear. Source: PBMCs, taken after 12 months of ibrutinib treatment. CDR3 in amino acids: CASSQDVNNYGYTF. CDR3 in DNA: TGCGCCAGCAGCCAAGACGTGAACAACTATGGCTACACCTTC.